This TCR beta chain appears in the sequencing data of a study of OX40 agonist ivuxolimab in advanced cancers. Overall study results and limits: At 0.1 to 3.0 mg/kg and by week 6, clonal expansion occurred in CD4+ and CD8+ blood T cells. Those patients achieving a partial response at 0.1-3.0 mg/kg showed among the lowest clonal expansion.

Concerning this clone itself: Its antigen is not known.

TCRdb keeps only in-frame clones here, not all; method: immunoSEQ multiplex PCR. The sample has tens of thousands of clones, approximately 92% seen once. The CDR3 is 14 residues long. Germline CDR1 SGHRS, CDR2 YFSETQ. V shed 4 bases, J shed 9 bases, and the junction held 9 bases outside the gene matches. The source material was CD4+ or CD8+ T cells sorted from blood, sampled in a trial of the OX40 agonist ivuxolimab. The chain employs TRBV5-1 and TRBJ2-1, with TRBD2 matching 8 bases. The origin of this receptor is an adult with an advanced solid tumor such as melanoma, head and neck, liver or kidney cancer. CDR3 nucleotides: TGCGCCAGCAGCACGGACCCCGGGGGGGGTGAGCAGTTCTTC. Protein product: CASSTDPGGGEQFF.